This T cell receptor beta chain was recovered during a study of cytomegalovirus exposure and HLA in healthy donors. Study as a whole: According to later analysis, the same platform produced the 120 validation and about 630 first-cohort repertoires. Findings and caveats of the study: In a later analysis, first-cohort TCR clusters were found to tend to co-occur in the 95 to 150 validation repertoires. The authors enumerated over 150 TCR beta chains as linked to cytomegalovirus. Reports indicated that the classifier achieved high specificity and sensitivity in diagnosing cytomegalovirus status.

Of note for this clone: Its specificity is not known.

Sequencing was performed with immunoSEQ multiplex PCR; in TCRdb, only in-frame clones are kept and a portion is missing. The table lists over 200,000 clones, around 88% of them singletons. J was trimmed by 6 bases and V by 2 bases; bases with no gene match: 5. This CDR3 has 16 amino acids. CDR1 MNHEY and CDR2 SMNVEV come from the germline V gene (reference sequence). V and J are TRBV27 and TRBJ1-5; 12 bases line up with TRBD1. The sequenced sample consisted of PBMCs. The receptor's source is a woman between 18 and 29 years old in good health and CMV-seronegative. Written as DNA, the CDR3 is TGTGCCAGCAGTTTAAAGGGACAGGGGGCTTTTCAGCCCCAGCATTTT. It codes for CASSLKGQGAFQPQHF.